The clone carrying this T cell receptor (beta chain) was seen ten or more times. What it recognizes is unknown. Investigators prepared the TCR beta libraries by applying iRepertoire HTBI primers and Arm-PCR of CDR3 regions. A single record per CDR3 protein comes from TCRdb applying MiXCR to the multiplex PCR reads. The table includes around 500,000 distinct CDR3 sequences, 13% detected once. This entry comes from a study of regulatory T cells in long-lasting Graves disease. Time point given: newly diagnosed GD, antithyroid drugs for less than 3 months. PBMC-extracted RNA yielded the TCR library. General study findings and limits: Persistent patients shared more public clonotypes (around 2,500) than new patients (about 960).

The V end was cut by 3 bases, the J end by 3 bases, with 12 bases between. Germline-derived CDR1 and CDR2 are SGHAT and FQNNGV. The CDR3 covers 15 residues. In addition, the sample was reused for a study of T cells in Graves' hyperthyroidism and ophthalmopathy.

The input for sequencing was peripheral blood mononuclear cells (PBMCs), taken at new diagnosis, from a patient treated with antithyroid drugs. This sequence was found in a man aged 25 to 40 with Graves disease. The genes are TRBV11-2 and TRBJ2-1; D remains ambiguous. The CDR3 loop is CASSFSTYGYNEQFF. Written as DNA, the CDR3 is TGTGCCAGCAGCTTCTCGACTTATGGCTACAATGAGCAGTTCTTC.